This T cell receptor (beta chain) appears in the sequencing data of a study of shared clonotypes between healthy human individuals. CDR1 and CDR2 from the germline V gene are SGHVS and FQNEAQ. V gave up 5 bases and J gave up 3 bases; unmatched junction bases: 13. The length of the CDR3 is 16 residues. Measured with immunoSEQ multiplex PCR; TCRdb has only the in-frame clones, and not every one. The profile shows 2 million or so clones, roughly 95% of them singletons. The TCR sequence derives from a man in his late teens or twenties in good health. The V and J genes are TRBV7-8 and TRBJ2-7, with 7 bases matching TRBD2. The sample consisted of naive CD4+ T cells sorted from blood. Sample subset: CD45RA+ positively selected. CDR3 sequence: CASSPPGGWDSYEQYF. CDR3 sequence (DNA): TGTGCCAGCAGCCCACCCGGGGGGTGGGATAGCTACGAGCAGTACTTC. The full variable domain, in which reference TRBV7-8 and TRBJ2-7 provide the parts outside the CDR3, is GAGVSQSPRYKVAKRGQDVALRCDPISGHVSLFWYQQALGQGPEFLTYFQNEAQLDKSGLPSDRFFAERPEGSVSTLKIQRTQQEDSAVYLCASSPPGGWDSYEQYFGPGTRLTVT.